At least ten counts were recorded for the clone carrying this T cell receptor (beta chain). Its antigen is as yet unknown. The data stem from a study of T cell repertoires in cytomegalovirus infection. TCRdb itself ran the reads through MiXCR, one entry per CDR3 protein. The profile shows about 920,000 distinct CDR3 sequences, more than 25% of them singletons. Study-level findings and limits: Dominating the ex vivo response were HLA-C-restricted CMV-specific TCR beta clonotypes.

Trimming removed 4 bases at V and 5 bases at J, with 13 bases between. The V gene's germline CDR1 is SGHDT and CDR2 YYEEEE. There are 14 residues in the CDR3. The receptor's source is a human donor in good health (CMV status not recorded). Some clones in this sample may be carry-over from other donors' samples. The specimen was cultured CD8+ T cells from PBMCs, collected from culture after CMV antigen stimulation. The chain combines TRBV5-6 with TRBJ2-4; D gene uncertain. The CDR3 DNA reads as TGTGCCAGCAGCGCGATTCACGGAGAAAACATTCAGTACTTC. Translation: CASSAIHGENIQYF.